A selection of T cell receptor beta chains follows, all from one sample in a study of control samples from healthy donors and cancer patients. Sequencing used immunoSEQ multiplex PCR; TCRdb keeps in-frame clones, though not all of them. The sample records about 97,000 clones, under 95% being singletons. The sample was blood. The receptor set was obtained from a woman aged 18-30 years in good health. The CDR3 runs from the conserved cysteine through the conserved F or W. The D gene is left open where the match is weak. The size of a clone is reported for some rows only, either as once, few or many, or as a class for expanded clones.

cdr3_aa cdr3_nt j_call v_call clone_size d_call
CASRTDGENNYGYTF TGTGCCAGCAGAACGGACGGCGAGAATAACTATGGCTACACCTTC TRBJ1-2 TRBV27 . .
CASSPDISGYTF TGTGCCAGCTCACCCGATATTAGTGGCTACACCTTC TRBJ1-2 TRBV18 . .
CASSGRIGGELFF TGTGCCAGTAGCGGGAGGATAGGCGGGGAGCTGTTTTTT TRBJ2-2 TRBV19 . TRBD2
CATSDFGRPDQPQHF TGTGCCACCAGTGATTTCGGACGGCCGGATCAGCCCCAGCATTTT TRBJ1-5 TRBV24-1 . .
CAISDTAGQYEQYF TGTGCCATCAGTGACACAGCGGGACAGTACGAGCAGTACTTC TRBJ2-7 TRBV10-3 . .
CASTGRGTTNEKLFF TGTGCCAGCACGGGCAGGGGCACAACTAATGAAAAACTGTTTTTT TRBJ1-4 TRBV6-5 . .
CASSPGTGETDTQYF TGTGCCAGCAGTCCCGGGACAGGGGAGACAGATACGCAGTATTTT TRBJ2-3 TRBV6-4 . TRBD1
CASSTSHDSTEAFF TGTGCCAGTAGTACAAGCCACGACAGCACTGAAGCTTTCTTT TRBJ1-1 TRBV19 . .
CASSVMGTIYF TGTGCCAGCTCTGTTATGGGCACCATATATTTT TRBJ1-3 TRBV3-1/TRBV3-2 . .
CASSSSGTGGRTEAFF TGTGCCAGCAGCTCTTCCGGGACAGGGGGCCGGACTGAAGCTTTCTTT TRBJ1-1 TRBV5-6 . TRBD1
CASSQEGSGSYNEQFF TGTGCCAGCAGCCAAGAAGGCAGCGGCTCCTACAATGAGCAGTTCTTC TRBJ2-1 TRBV4-2 . .
CASSPGLLKNIQYF TGTGCCAGCAGCCCGGGACTACTCAAAAACATTCAGTACTTC TRBJ2-4 TRBV28 . TRBD2
CASGWGGSNEQFF TGTGCCAGCGGGTGGGGTGGGTCGAATGAGCAGTTCTTC TRBJ2-1 TRBV25-1 . .
CASSQGTVVAGELFF TGTGCCAGCAGTCAGGGGACGGTCGTCGCCGGGGAGCTGTTTTTT TRBJ2-2 TRBV6-2/TRBV6-3 . .
CASSFLAGGTETQYF TGCGCCAGCAGCTTCCTAGCGGGAGGTACGGAGACCCAGTACTTC TRBJ2-5 TRBV5-1 . TRBD2
CASSSTGHGYTF TGTGCCAGCAGTTCGACAGGGCATGGCTACACCTTC TRBJ1-2 TRBV28 . TRBD1
CASRHRINRDRGSPLHF TGTGCCAGCAGGCACAGGATTAACCGGGACAGGGGTTCACCCCTCCACTTT TRBJ1-6 TRBV28 . TRBD1
CATSPGQTGQPQHF TGTGCCACCAGCCCGGGCCAAACGGGGCAGCCCCAGCATTTT TRBJ1-5 TRBV24-1 . .
CSANYGYTF TGCAGCGCTAACTATGGCTACACCTTC TRBJ1-2 TRBV29-1 once .
CASSYGAQNSPLHF TGTGCCAGCAGTTACGGTGCACAGAATTCACCCCTCCACTTT TRBJ1-6 TRBV6-5 . .
CGYPVDNEQFF TGCGGATACCCGGTAGACAATGAGCAGTTCTTC TRBJ2-1 TRBV29-1 . .
CASSRLAGGNEQFF TGTGCCAGTAGTAGACTAGCGGGGGGAAATGAGCAGTTCTTC TRBJ2-1 TRBV19 . TRBD2
CASSVAGTNSYEQYF TGTGCCAGCAGCGTAGCAGGGACTAACTCCTACGAGCAGTACTTC TRBJ2-7 TRBV9 . TRBD2
CASSGLAGGPSYEQYF TGTGCCAGCAGCGGACTAGCGGGAGGGCCTTCCTACGAGCAGTACTTC TRBJ2-7 TRBV9 . TRBD2
CASSKTATNEKLFF TGTGCCAGCAGTAAGACAGCAACTAATGAAAAACTGTTTTTT TRBJ1-4 TRBV6-4 . .
CASSLSVSGNNSPLHF TGCGCCAGCAGCTTGAGCGTTTCAGGGAACAATTCACCCCTCCACTTT TRBJ1-6 TRBV5-1 . .
CASSIEGWGTPSPGELFF TGTGCCAGTAGTATAGAGGGTTGGGGGACCCCTTCCCCCGGGGAGCTGTTTTTT TRBJ2-2 TRBV19 . .
CASSLGLAGSTSTDTQYF TGTGCCAGCAGCTTGGGACTAGCGGGCTCCACTAGCACAGATACGCAGTATTTT TRBJ2-3 TRBV7-2 once TRBD2
CASSSKTSGRFHEQYF TGTGCCAGCAGCTCTAAAACTAGCGGGAGGTTCCACGAGCAGTACTTC TRBJ2-7 TRBV5-6 . TRBD2
CASSKPYTEAFF TGTGCCAGCTCAAAGCCATACACTGAAGCTTTCTTT TRBJ1-1 TRBV18 . .
CATHEADSNQPQHF TGTGCCACCCATGAGGCTGATAGCAATCAGCCCCAGCATTTT TRBJ1-5 TRBV21-1 . .
CATSRGSTDTQYF TGTGCCACCAGCAGAGGAAGCACAGATACGCAGTATTTT TRBJ2-3 TRBV15 . .
CASKGGGYGYTF TGCGCCAGCAAGGGCGGCGGCTATGGCTACACCTTC TRBJ1-2 TRBV4-3 . .
CASSSTGGSNEKLFF TGTGCCAGCAGTTCCACAGGGGGCAGCAATGAAAAACTGTTTTTT TRBJ1-4 TRBV6-5 . TRBD1
CASSQLPDSPLHF TGTGCCAGCAGCCAACTTCCGGATTCACCCCTCCACTTT TRBJ1-6 TRBV14 . .
CASSLGMPDTQYF TGTGCCAGCAGTTTGGGGATGCCAGATACGCAGTATTTT TRBJ2-3 TRBV28 . .
CASSSYRKGNYGYTF TGTGCCAGCAGCAGTTACAGAAAGGGGAATTATGGCTACACCTTC TRBJ1-2 TRBV6-5 . .
CASSPGTANTEAFF TGTGCCAGCTCACCGGGGACAGCGAACACTGAAGCTTTCTTT TRBJ1-1 TRBV18 . TRBD1
CASSLRLDGGRRSPLHF TGTGCCAGCAGCTTAAGGTTGGACGGGGGTCGACGCTCACCCCTCCACTTT TRBJ1-6 TRBV11-2 . .
CASSQWAAAYEQYF TGTGCCAGCAGCCAATGGGCCGCGGCCTACGAGCAGTACTTC TRBJ2-7 TRBV3-1/TRBV3-2 . .
CASSERVGPNTGELFF TGTGCCAGCAGCGAGAGGGTGGGGCCGAACACCGGGGAGCTGTTTTTT TRBJ2-2 TRBV5-5 . .
CASSLRTAPTDEAFF TGTGCCAGCTCACTCCGCACAGCCCCAACGGATGAAGCTTTCTTT TRBJ1-1 TRBV18 . .
CASSIRDHPQETQYF TGTGCCAGTAGTATAAGGGACCATCCGCAAGAGACCCAGTACTTC TRBJ2-5 TRBV19 . .
CASSLGPPAEQYF TGTGCCAGCAGCTTGGGTCCCCCCGCGGAGCAGTACTTC TRBJ2-7 TRBV5-4 . .
CASTRAGGMNTEAFF TGTGCCTCGACGCGGGCAGGGGGGATGAACACTGAAGCTTTCTTT TRBJ1-1 TRBV30 . TRBD1
CASSLRGQARGVDTQYF TGTGCCAGCAGCTTAAGGGGACAAGCCCGCGGGGTAGATACGCAGTATTTT TRBJ2-3 TRBV11-2 . .
CASSSLLSYEQYF TGCGCCAGCAGCTCCCTTCTCTCCTACGAGCAGTACTTC TRBJ2-7 TRBV5-1 . .
CASSYTLQSDRTYNEQFF TGTGCCAGCAGCTATACCCTCCAATCGGACAGGACCTACAATGAGCAGTTCTTC TRBJ2-1 TRBV7-9 . TRBD1